The present entry profiles one TCR beta chain with its context. Its antigen is undetermined. The data belong to a study of shared clonotypes between healthy human individuals. Study results and caveats: Naive CD4 clonotypes overlapped across several donors at roughly 5%. Measured sharing among donors was expected to vary with sequencing depth. A reduction in generation probabilities was seen for non-shared clonotypes relative to those shared by all four donors.

Germline V gene sequence: CDR1 SGHNT, CDR2 YYREEE (reference sequence). V lost 4 bases, J lost 4 bases, and 17 bases stayed unmatched. The CDR3 length is 17 residues. Assay: immunoSEQ multiplex PCR; the TCRdb copy retains only in-frame clones and omits some. The top ten hold approximately 0.39% of the sample, which has 2 million to 2.5 million clones, around 92% seen once. This chain connects TRBV5-4 to TRBJ2-7; the match to TRBD2 covers 7 bases. Sample: naive CD4+ T cells from PBMCs. Subset indicated: CD45RA+ positively selected. This clonotype originated in a man aged 18 to 35 in good health. Some clones in this sample may be carry-over from other donors' samples. The CDR3 here is CASSPTSPAGARYEQYF. The DNA for the CDR3 is TGTGCCAGCAGCCCGACCTCCCCTGCGGGAGCCAGGTACGAGCAGTACTTC.